This TCR beta chain was identified during a study of regulatory T cells in long-lasting Graves disease. Study-wide results and limits: The small sample size may have reduced accuracy.

Of note for this clonotype: Antigen unknown.

With iRepertoire HTBI primers and Arm-PCR of CDR3 regions, TCR beta libraries were built. TCRdb analysed the multiplex PCR reads with MiXCR anew, one entry per CDR3 protein. The table lists hundreds of thousands of distinct CDR3 sequences, about 16% of them singletons. The V gene lost 4 bases and the J gene lost 2 bases, with 13 bases spanning the gap. CDR1 is SGHTS and CDR2 is YDEGEE in the germline V gene. The CDR3 covers 16 residues. As to time point: newly diagnosed GD, antithyroid drugs for less than 3 months. From PBMCs, RNA was extracted and then used to make the TCR library. Per American Thyroid Association guidelines, Graves' disease was diagnosed. A roughly 9-milliliter sample of peripheral blood was drawn into EDTA tubes. The same sample was also used in a study of T cells in Graves' hyperthyroidism and ophthalmopathy.

This chain joins TRBV5-8 and TRBJ2-6; D might be TRBD2 (6 bases). The sequencing used peripheral blood mononuclear cells (PBMCs), collected at new diagnosis, from a patient treated with antithyroid drugs. This sequence originates from a man aged 18 to 29 with Graves disease. The CDR3 protein is CASSGTWGAGANVLTF. The DNA of the CDR3 is TGTGCCAGCAGCGGTACGTGGGGGGCTGGGGCCAACGTCCTGACTTTC.